The 4 T cell receptor beta chains reported below all come from one sample, sequenced in a study of shared T cell receptors in the human thymus. Profiling relied on immunoSEQ multiplex PCR, and the TCRdb table lists in-frame clones only, not all of them. The sample consists of 55,000 to 75,000 clones, 90% to 95% of them appearing once. The sample was thymocytes. Receptors originate from a human donor.

The chain uses TRBV5-4 and TRBJ2-7; D possibly corresponds to TRBD2 (6 bases). The V end lost 2 bases, the J end lost 0 bases, and 12 bases lay between the germline ends. Germline V gene lookup returns CDR1 SGHNT and CDR2 YYREEE (reference sequence). CDR3 length: 15 amino acids. CDR3 DNA sequence: TGTGCCAGCAGCTTCGGAGGGCGTCGCTCCTACGAGCAGTACTTC. Translation: CASSFGGRRSYEQYF.

This chain connects TRBV27 to TRBJ2-5, with a tentative D call TRBD1 (5 bases). The CDR3 has 13 amino acids. V shed 2 bases and J shed 3 bases, with 7 bases lying between them. Germline V lookup: CDR1 MNHEY, CDR2 SMNVEV (reference sequence). The CDR3, as DNA: TGTGCCAGCAGTTTAGACAGAAAAGAGACCCAGTACTTC. Translation gives CASSLDRKETQYF.

The V and J genes are TRBV27 and TRBJ1-1; D unclear. The CDR3 sequence is 15 residues long. Trimming removed 7 bases at V and 4 bases at J, with 19 bases between. CDR1 and CDR2 from the germline V gene are MNHEY and SMNVEV (reference sequence). The CDR3 loop is CASKREGMDGTEAFF. The CDR3 DNA is TGTGCCAGCAAAAGGGAGGGAATGGATGGCACTGAAGCTTTCTTT.

The V and J genes are TRBV14 and TRBJ1-2; D might be TRBD1 (5 bases). This CDR3 contains 19 residues. V lost 0 bases to trimming and J lost 5 bases, with 25 bases between them. CDR1 SGHDN and CDR2 FVKESK come from the germline V gene. As DNA, the CDR3 is TGTGCCAGCAGCCAAGATCTAGGCGGCAGGGAAGCCCTATGGTATGGCTACACCTTC. This codes for CASSQDLGGREALWYGYTF.